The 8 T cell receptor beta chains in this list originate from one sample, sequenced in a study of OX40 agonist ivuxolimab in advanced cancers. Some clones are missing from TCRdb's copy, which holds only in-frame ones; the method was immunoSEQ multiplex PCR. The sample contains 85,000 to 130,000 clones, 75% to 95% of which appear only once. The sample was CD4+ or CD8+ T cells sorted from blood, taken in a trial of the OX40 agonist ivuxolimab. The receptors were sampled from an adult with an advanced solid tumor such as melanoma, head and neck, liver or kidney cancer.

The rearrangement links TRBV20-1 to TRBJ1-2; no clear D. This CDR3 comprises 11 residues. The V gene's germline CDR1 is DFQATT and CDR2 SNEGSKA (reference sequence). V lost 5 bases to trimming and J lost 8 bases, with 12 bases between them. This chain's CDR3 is CSAAWVDGYTF. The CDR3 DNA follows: TGCAGTGCTGCTTGGGTGGACGGCTACACCTTC.

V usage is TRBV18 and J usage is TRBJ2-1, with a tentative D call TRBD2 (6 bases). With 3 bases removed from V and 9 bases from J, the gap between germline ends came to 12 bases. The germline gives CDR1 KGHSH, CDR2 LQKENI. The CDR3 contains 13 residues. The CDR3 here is CASSPSSEGEQFF. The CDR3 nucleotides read TGTGCCAGCTCACCTAGCTCGGAGGGTGAGCAGTTCTTC.

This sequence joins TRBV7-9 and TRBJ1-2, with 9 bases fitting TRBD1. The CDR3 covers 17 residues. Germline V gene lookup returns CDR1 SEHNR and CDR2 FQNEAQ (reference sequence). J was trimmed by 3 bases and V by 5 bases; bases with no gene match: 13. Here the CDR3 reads CASSPEGATGGYYGYTF. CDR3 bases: TGTGCCAGCAGCCCCGAAGGCGCCACAGGGGGCTACTATGGCTACACCTTC.

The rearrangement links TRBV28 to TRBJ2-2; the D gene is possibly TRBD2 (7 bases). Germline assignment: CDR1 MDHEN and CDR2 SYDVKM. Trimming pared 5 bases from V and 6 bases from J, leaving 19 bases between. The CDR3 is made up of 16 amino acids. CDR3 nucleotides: TGTGCCAGCAGTGCAACCCCAGGGGAGGGGTCCGGGGAGCTGTTTTTT. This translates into CASSATPGEGSGELFF.

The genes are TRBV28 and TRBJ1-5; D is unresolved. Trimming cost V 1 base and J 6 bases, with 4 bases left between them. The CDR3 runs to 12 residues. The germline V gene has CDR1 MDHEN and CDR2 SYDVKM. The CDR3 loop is CASSLSVQPQHF. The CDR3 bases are TGTGCCAGCAGTTTATCGGTTCAGCCCCAGCATTTT.

This chain's CDR3 is CASSTWSTGSYGYTF. The CDR3 bases are TGTGCCAGCAGCACCTGGTCAACAGGCTCATATGGCTACACCTTC. The chain links TRBV2 to TRBJ1-2; the D gene is possibly TRBD1 (5 bases). CDR3 size: 15 residues. The ends were cut back, 6 bases at V and 5 bases at J, with 19 bases in the middle. CDR1 and CDR2 (germline): SNHLY, FYNNEI.

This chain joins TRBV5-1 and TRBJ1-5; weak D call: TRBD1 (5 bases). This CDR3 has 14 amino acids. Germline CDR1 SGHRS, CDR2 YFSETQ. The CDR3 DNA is TGCGCGGAACTGGGGCCGTATAGCAATCAGCCCCAGCATTTT. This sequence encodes CAELGPYSNQPQHF.

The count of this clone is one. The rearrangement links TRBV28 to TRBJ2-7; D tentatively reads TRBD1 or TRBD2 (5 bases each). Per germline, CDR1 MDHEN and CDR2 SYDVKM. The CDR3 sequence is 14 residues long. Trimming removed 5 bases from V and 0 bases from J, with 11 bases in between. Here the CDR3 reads CASSPRDGSYEQYF. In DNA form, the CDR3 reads TGTGCCAGCAGTCCCCGGGACGGCTCCTACGAGCAGTACTTC. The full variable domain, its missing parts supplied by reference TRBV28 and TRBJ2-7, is DVKVTQSSRYLVKRTGEKVFLECVQDMDHENMFWYRQDPGLGLRLIYFSYDVKMKEKGDIPEGYSVSREKKERFSLILESASTNQTSMYLCASSPRDGSYEQYFGPGTRLTVT.